Following are 5 T cell receptor beta chains from one sample sequenced in a study of blood T cell repertoires in COVID-19. Clones were sequenced by immunoSEQ multiplex PCR, and TCRdb holds only the in-frame ones, with some missing. The repertoire holds roughly 88,000 clones, with around 67% as singletons. Input material: peripheral blood. The receptors come from a woman in her sixties or seventies in a cohort sampled during active or convalescent COVID-19.

The rearrangement uses TRBV7-2 and TRBJ2-5, with D tentatively TRBD1 (5 bases). CDR1 and CDR2 from the germline V gene are SGHTA and FQGNSA. This CDR3 has 16 residues. V was cut by 2 bases and J by 5 bases, with 18 bases left in between. The CDR3 DNA follows: TGTGCCAGCAGCTTATCTGTCAGGGCAGGGTTGGAGACCCAGTACTTC. Its protein product is CASSLSVRAGLETQYF.

This clone was counted many times. The chain joins TRBV27 to TRBJ2-7, with D maybe TRBD1 (5 bases). V lost 5 bases to trimming and J lost 1 base, with 9 bases between them. Germline CDR1 and CDR2: MNHEY and SMNVEV (reference sequence). The CDR3 has 13 residues. CDR3 in amino acids: CASSGDRSYEQYF. CDR3 coding DNA: TGTGCCAGCAGTGGTGACAGATCCTACGAGCAGTACTTC.

Worth noting for this clone: The sample carries other DNA sequences with the same CDR3. V gene TRBV10-2 combines with J gene TRBJ2-3; the match to TRBD1 covers 11 bases. Trimming removed 1 base from V and 4 bases from J; junction bases left unmatched: 1. CDR3 length: 15 residues. Germline loops: CDR1 WSHSY, CDR2 SAAADI. The CDR3 sequence: CASSEWGQGADTQYF. CDR3 sequence (DNA): TGCGCCAGCAGTGAGTGGGGACAGGGGGCAGATACGCAGTATTTT.

To note about this clone: Other DNA sequences in the same sample also yield this CDR3. The genes are TRBV9 and TRBJ2-1; 7 bases match TRBD1. The germline CDR1 and CDR2 sequences are SGDLS and YYNGEE. J was trimmed by 6 bases and V by 0 bases; bases with no gene match: 0. The CDR3 has 13 residues. The CDR3 here is CASSVAGGNEQFF. The DNA of the CDR3 is TGTGCCAGCAGCGTAGCAGGGGGCAATGAGCAGTTCTTC.

The genes are TRBV5-4 and TRBJ2-5; 9 nucleotides align to TRBD1. Germline V lookup: CDR1 SGHNT, CDR2 YYREEE (reference sequence). V shed 4 bases and J 2 bases; nucleotides not matched to a gene: 6. The CDR3 sequence is 15 residues long. The chain's CDR3 is CASSGGDRVQETQYF. As DNA, the CDR3 is TGTGCCAGCAGCGGGGGGGACAGGGTACAAGAGACCCAGTACTTC.